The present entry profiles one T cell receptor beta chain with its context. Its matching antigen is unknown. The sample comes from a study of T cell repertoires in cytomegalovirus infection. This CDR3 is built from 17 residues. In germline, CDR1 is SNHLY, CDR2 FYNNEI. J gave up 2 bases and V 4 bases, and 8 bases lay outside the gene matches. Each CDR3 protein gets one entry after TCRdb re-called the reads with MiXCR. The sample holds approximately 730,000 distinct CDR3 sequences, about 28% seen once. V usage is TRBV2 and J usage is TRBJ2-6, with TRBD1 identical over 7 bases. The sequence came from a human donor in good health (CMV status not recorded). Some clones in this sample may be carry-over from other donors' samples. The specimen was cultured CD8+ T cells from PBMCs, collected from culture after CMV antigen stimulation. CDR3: CASSVGQDVTGANVLTF. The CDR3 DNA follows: TGTGCCAGCAGTGTCGGACAGGATGTCACTGGGGCCAACGTCCTGACTTTC.